Listed here is a single T cell receptor beta chain. The data are from a study of blood T cell repertoires in COVID-19. The overall study: From the United States, Italy and Spain came samples of acute and convalescent COVID-19. In each case, the material was cDNA or gDNA derived from T cells, B-cell-depleted T cells, or PBMCs.

Trimming left V 6 bases short and J 8 bases short, with 17 bases between. There are 14 residues in the CDR3. Germline V gives CDR1 MNHNY, CDR2 SVGAGI (reference sequence). Per the study methods: For nucleated cells, counts were estimated from reference gene primer amplification. Sequencing used immunoSEQ multiplex PCR; TCRdb keeps in-frame clones, though not all of them. D and trimming were read from the DNA, whereas the V and J calls and clone size are those reported in that table. The sample gives 71,000 or so clones, about 86% of which show up once; under 30% is in the top ten. This sequence was found in a man in his 70s with acute or convalescent COVID-19. V is TRBV6-6 and J is TRBJ2-1; D possibly corresponds to TRBD1 (5 bases). Material for sequencing was peripheral blood. CDR3 region: CASSTPGHTDEQFF. In DNA, the CDR3 is TGTGCCAGCAGCACCCCAGGACATACCGATGAGCAGTTCTTC.